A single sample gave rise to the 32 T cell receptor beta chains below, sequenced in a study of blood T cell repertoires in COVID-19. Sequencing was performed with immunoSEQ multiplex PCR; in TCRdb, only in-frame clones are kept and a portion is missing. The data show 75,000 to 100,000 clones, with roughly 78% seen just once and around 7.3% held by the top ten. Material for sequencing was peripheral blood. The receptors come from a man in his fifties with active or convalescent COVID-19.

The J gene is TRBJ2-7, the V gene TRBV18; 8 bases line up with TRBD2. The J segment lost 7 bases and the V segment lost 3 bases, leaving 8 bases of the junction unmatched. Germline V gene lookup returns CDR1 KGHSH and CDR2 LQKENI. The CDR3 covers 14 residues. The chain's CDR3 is CASSPNGGAGEQYV. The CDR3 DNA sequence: TGTGCCAGCTCACCGAACGGGGGGGCGGGGGAGCAGTACGTC.

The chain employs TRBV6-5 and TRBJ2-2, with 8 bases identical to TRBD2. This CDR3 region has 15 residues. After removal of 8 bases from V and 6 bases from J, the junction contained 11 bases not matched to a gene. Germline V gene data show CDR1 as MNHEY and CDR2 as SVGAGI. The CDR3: CASVLRGGNSGELFF. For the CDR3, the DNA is TGTGCCAGCGTGCTACGGGGGGGCAATTCCGGGGAGCTGTTTTTT.

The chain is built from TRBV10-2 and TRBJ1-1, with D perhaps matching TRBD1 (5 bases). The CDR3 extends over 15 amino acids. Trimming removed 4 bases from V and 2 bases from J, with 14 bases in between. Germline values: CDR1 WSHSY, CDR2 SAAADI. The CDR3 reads CASSAPRQTNTEAFF. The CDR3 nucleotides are TGCGCCAGCAGTGCGCCTAGACAGACAAACACTGAAGCTTTCTTT.

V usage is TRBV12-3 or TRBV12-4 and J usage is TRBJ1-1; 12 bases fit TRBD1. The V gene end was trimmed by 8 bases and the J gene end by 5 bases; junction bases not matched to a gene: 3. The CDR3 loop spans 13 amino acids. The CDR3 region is CASGGQGATEAFF. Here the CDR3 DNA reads TGTGCCAGCGGGGGACAGGGGGCTACTGAAGCTTTCTTT.

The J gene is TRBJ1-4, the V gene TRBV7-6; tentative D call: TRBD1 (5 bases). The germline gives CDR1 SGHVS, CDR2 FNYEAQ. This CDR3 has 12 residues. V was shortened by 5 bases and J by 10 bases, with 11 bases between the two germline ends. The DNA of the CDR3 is TGTGCCAGCAGCCGGAGCCAGGGAAAACTGTTTTTT. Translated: CASSRSQGKLFF.

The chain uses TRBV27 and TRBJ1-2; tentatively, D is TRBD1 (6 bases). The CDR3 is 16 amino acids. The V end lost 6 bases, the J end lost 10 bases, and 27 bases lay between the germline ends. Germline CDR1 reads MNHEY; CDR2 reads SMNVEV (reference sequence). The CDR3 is CASSPLEGGGQSNYTF. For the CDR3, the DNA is TGTGCCAGCAGCCCTTTGGAGGGCGGGGGCCAATCGAACTACACCTTC.

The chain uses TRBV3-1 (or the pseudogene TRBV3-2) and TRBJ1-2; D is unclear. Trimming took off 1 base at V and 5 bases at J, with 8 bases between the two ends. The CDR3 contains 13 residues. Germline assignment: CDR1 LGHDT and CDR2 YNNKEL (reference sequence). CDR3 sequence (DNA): TGTGCCAGCAGCCAAGCGGGGAGTTATGGCTACACCTTC. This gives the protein CASSQAGSYGYTF.

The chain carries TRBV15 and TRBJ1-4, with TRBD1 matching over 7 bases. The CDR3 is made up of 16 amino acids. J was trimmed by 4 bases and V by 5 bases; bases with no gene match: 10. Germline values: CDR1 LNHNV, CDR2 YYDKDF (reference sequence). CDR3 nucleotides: TGTGCCACCAGCGTCAATAGGGGGCAGGGTAATGAAAAACTGTTTTTT. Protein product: CATSVNRGQGNEKLFF.

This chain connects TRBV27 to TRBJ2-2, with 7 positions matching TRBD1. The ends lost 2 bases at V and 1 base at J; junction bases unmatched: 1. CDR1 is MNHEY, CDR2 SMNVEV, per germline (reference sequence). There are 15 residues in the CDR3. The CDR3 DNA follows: TGTGCCAGCAGTTTAAGGACAGGGAACACCGGGGAGCTGTTTTTT. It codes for CASSLRTGNTGELFF.

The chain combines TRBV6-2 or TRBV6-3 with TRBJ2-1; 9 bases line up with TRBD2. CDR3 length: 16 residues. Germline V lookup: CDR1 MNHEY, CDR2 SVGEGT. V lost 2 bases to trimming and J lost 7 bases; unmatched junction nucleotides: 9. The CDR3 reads CASSYGLAGRGNEQFF. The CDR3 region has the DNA TGTGCCAGCAGTTACGGGCTAGCGGGACGTGGGAATGAGCAGTTCTTC.

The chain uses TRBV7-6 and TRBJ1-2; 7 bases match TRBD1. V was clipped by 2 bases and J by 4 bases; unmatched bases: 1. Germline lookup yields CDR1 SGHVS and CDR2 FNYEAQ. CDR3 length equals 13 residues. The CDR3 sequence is CASSLSGGYGYTF. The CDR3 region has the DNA TGTGCCAGCAGCTTATCAGGGGGCTATGGCTACACCTTC.

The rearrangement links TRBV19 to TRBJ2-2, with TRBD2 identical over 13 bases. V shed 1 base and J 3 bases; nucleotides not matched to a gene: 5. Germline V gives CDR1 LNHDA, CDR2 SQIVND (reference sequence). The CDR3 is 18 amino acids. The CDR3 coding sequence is TGTGCCAGTAGTATAGGGGTCGGACTAGCGGGGGACACCGGGGAGCTGTTTTTT. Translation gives CASSIGVGLAGDTGELFF.

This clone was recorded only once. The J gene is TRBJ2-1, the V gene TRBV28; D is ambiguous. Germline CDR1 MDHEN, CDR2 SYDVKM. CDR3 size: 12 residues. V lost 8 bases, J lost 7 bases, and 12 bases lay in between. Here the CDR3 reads CASFSRKNEQFF. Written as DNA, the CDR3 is TGTGCCAGCTTTTCGAGGAAAAATGAGCAGTTCTTC.

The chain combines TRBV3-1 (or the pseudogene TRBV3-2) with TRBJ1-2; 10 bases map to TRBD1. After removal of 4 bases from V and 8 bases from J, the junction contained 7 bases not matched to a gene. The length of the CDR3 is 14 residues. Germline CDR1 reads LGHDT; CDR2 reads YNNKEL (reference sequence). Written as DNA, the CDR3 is TGTGCCAGCAGCCGGGGGGACAGGGGAGGAGGCTACACCTTC. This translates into CASSRGDRGGGYTF.

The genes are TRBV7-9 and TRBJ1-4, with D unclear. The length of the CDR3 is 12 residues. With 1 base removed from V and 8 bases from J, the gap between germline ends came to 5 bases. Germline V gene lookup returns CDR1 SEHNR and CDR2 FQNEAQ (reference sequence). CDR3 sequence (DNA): TGTGCCAGCAGCTTAGAGAGAGAAAAACTGTTTTTT. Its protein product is CASSLEREKLFF.

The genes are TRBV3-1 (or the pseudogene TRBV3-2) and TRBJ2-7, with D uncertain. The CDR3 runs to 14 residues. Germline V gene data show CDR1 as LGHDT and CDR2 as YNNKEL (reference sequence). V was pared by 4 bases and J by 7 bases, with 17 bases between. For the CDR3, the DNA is TGTGCCAGCAGCCCTCGTCGACGGAGCCTGGAGCAGTACTTC. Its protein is CASSPRRRSLEQYF.

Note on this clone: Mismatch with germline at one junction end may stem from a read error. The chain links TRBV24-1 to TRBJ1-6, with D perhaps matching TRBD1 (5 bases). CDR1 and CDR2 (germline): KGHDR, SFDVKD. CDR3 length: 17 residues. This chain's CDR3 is CATTRLGGVLYYSPLHF. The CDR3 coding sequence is TGTGCCACCACCCGACTCGGGGGGGTCCTCTATTATTCACCCCTCCACTTT.

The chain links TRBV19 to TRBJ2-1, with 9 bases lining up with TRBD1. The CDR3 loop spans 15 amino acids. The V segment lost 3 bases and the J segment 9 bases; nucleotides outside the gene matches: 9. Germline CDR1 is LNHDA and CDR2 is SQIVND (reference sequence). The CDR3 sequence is CASSMGWTGEGEQFF. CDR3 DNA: TGTGCCAGTAGTATGGGGTGGACAGGGGAAGGTGAGCAGTTCTTC.

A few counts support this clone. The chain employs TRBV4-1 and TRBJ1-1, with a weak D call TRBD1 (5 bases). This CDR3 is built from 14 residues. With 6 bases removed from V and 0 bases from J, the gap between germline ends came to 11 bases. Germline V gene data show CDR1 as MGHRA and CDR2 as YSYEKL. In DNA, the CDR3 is TGCGCCAGCAGGGGGCCGCTTATGAACACTGAAGCTTTCTTT. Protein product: CASRGPLMNTEAFF.

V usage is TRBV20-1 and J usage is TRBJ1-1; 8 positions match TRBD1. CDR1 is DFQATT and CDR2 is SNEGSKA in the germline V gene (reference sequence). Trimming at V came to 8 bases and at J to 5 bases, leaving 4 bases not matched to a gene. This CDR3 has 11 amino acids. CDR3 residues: CSPNRGTEAFF. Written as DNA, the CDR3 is TGCAGTCCTAACAGGGGGACTGAAGCTTTCTTT.

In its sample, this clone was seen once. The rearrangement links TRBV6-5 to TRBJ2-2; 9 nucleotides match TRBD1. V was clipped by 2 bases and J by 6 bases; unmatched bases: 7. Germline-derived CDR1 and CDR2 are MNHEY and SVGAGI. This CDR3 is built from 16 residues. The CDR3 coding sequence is TGTGCCAGCAGTTACACGGGACAGGGCGTTCCCGGGGAGCTGTTTTTT. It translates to CASSYTGQGVPGELFF.

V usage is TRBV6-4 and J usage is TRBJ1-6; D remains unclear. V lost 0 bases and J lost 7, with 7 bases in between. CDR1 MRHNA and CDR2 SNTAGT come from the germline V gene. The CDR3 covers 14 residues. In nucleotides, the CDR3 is TGTGCCAGCAGTGACTCTAGCAGAAATTCACCCCTCCACTTT. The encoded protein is CASSDSSRNSPLHF.

The CDR3 protein is CASSQARDTQYF. Written as DNA, the CDR3 is TGTGCCAGCAGCCAAGCGAGAGATACGCAGTATTTT. The V call is TRBV3-1 (or the pseudogene TRBV3-2), the J call TRBJ2-3; D gene uncertain. The CDR3 consists of 12 residues. The V end was cut by 1 base, the J end by 5 bases, with 4 bases between. Germline V lookup: CDR1 LGHDT, CDR2 YNNKEL (reference sequence).

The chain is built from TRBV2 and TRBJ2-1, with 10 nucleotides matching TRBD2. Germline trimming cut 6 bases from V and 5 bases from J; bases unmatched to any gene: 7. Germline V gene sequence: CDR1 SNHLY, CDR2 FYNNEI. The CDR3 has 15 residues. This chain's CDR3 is CASRAFSGGHNEQFF. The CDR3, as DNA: TGTGCCAGCAGGGCATTTAGCGGGGGGCACAATGAGCAGTTCTTC.

CDR3 sequence reads: CASTLIGTGGNYEQYF. The CDR3 DNA is TGTGCCAGCACCCTGATCGGGACAGGGGGGAACTACGAGCAGTACTTC. The chain is built from TRBV5-5 and TRBJ2-7; 11 bases align to TRBD1. Losses at the gene ends were 6 bases for V and 3 bases for J; bases not matched to a gene: 11. This CDR3 contains 16 residues. Germline CDR1 is SGHKS and CDR2 is YYEKEE (reference sequence).

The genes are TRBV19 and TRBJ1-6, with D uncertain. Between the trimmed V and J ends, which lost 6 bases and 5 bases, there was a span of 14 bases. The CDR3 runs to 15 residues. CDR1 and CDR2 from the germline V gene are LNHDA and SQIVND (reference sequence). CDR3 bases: TGTGCCAGTAGGTCCCAAGCATCAAATAATTCACCCCTCCACTTT. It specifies CASRSQASNNSPLHF.

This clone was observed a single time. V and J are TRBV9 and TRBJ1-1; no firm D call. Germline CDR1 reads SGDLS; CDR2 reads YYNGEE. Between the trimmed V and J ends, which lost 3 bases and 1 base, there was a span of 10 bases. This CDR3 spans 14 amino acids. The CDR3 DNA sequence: TGTGCCAGCAGCGCCCATCCAGGGAACACTGAAGCTTTCTTT. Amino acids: CASSAHPGNTEAFF.

DNA for the CDR3: TGTGCCAGCAGTTACCAGACAAACTACGAGCAGTACTTC. Residues: CASSYQTNYEQYF. The chain joins TRBV6-6 to TRBJ2-7; D remains ambiguous. Germline values: CDR1 MNHNY, CDR2 SVGAGI (reference sequence). The CDR3 runs to 13 residues. V gave up 2 bases and J gave up 3 bases, with 8 bases separating them.

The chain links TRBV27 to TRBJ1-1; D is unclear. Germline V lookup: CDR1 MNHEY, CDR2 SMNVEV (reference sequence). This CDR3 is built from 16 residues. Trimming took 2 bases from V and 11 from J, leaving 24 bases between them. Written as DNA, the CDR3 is TGTGCCAGCAGTTTAGCGTCACCCCTCAGTCACCGGGAGGCTTTCTTT. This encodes CASSLASPLSHREAFF.

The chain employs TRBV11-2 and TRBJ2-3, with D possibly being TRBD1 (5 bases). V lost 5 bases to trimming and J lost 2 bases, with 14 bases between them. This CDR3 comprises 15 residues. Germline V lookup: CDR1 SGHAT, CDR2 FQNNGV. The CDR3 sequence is CASSLKTEFTDTQYF. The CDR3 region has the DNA TGTGCCAGCAGCCTGAAGACAGAGTTCACAGATACGCAGTATTTT. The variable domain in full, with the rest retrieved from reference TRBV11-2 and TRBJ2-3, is EAGVAQSPRYKIIEKRQSVAFWCNPISGHATLYWYQQILGQGPKLLIQFQNNGVVDDSQLPKDRFSAERLKGVDSTLKIQPAKLEDSAVYLCASSLKTEFTDTQYFGPGTRLTVL.

This chain's CDR3 is CASSLHATGTNTEAFF. The CDR3 DNA is TGTGCCAGTAGTCTCCATGCGACAGGGACGAACACTGAAGCTTTCTTT. The chain employs TRBV19 and TRBJ1-1; 7 nucleotides align to TRBD1. The CDR3 runs 16 residues. In germline, CDR1 is LNHDA, CDR2 SQIVND (reference sequence). Losses at the gene ends were 5 bases for V and 1 base for J; bases not matched to a gene: 10.

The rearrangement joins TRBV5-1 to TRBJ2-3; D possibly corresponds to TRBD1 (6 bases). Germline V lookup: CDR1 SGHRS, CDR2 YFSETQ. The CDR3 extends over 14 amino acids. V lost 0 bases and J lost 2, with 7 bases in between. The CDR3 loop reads CASSLDRDTDTQYF. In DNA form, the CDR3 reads TGCGCCAGCAGCTTGGACAGGGACACAGATACGCAGTATTTT. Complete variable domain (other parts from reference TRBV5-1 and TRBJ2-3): KAGVTQTPRYLIKTRGQQVTLSCSPISGHRSVSWYQQTPGQGLQFLFEYFSETQRNKGNFPGRFSGRQFSNSRSEMNVSTLELGDSALYLCASSLDRDTDTQYFGPGTRLTVL.